This T cell receptor beta chain emerged from a study of T cell responses to AZD1222 COVID-19 vaccine. Broader study findings: AZD1222 recipients seropositive at baseline numbered only six or seven.

Sequencing was performed with immunoSEQ multiplex PCR; in TCRdb, only in-frame clones are kept and a portion is missing. The sample contains 200,000 or so clones, about 90% of which appear only once. Between the trimmed V and J ends, which lost 1 base and 5 bases, there was a span of 15 bases. This CDR3 region has 16 residues. The germline V gene has CDR1 LGHDT and CDR2 YNNKEL (reference sequence). With regard to this clone: Its antigen remains unknown.

Sequenced material: peripheral blood, taken on day 0 of AZD1222 vaccination. The J gene is TRBJ1-5, the V gene TRBV3-1 (or the pseudogene TRBV3-2), with D tentatively TRBD1 (6 bases). The TCR comes from an adult in good health. The CDR3 loop is CASSQGGGAEHQPQHF. In nucleotides, the CDR3 is TGTGCCAGCAGCCAAGGGGGGGGCGCGGAACATCAGCCCCAGCATTTT.